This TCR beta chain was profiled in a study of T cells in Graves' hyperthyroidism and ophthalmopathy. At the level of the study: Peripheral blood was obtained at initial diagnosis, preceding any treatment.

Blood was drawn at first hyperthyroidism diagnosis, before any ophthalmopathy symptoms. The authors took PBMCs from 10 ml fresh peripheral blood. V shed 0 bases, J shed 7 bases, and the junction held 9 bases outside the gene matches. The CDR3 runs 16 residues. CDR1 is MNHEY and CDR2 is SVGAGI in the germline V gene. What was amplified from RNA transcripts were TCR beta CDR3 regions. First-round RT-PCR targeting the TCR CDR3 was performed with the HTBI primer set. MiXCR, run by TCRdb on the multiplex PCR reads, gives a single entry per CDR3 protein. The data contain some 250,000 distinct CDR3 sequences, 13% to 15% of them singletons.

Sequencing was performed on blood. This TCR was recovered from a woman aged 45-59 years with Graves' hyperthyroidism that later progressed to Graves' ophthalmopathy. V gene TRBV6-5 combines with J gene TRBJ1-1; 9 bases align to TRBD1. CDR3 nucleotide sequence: TGTGCCAGCAGTTACTCGGGGGGACAGGGAATTATTGAAGCTTTCTTT. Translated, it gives CASSYSGGQGIIEAFF.